The 24 T cell receptor beta chains given below trace back to one sample, sequenced in a study of spatial heterogeneity in lung cancer. These TCRs are of unknown antigen specificity. Findings and limits, study-wide: Expanded intratumoral alpha and beta TCR counts tracked tumor mutation counts.

Stated time point: sample taken at primary tumor resection. TCRdb itself ran the 5' RACE reads through MiXCR, one entry per CDR3 protein. The table lists 16,000 or so distinct CDR3 sequences, 6.5% to 8% of them singletons. The sequencing here drew on lung tumor tissue, taken at surgery. The receptors come from a female donor with early-stage non-small cell lung cancer.

This clonotype appeared a few times. Little can be read into the size of this beta chain, an off-target read in a library designed for alpha chains. The rearrangement links TRBV11-3 to TRBJ2-1; TRBD2 aligns across 8 bases. Germline trimming cut 1 base from V and 2 bases from J; bases unmatched to any gene: 4. Germline CDR1 SGHNT, CDR2 YENEEA. The CDR3 contains 16 residues. Here the CDR3 DNA reads TGTGCCAGCAGCTTAGGAGCGGGAGCCCCCTACAATGAGCAGTTCTTC. It translates to CASSLGAGAPYNEQFF. Based on the CDR3 plus reference TRBV11-3 and TRBJ2-1, the full variable domain is EAGVVQSPRYKIIEKKQPVAFWCNPISGHNTLYWYLQNLGQGPELLIRYENEEAVDDSQLPKDRFSAERLKGVDSTLKIQPAELGDSAVYLCASSLGAGAPYNEQFFGPGTRLTVL.

This clonotype occurred many times. This beta chain is a stray read from a library made for alpha chains; its abundance is not meaningful. The rearrangement joins TRBV2 to TRBJ1-5, with TRBD1 matching 9 bases. CDR1 and CDR2 from the germline V gene are SNHLY and FYNNEI. There are 16 residues in the CDR3. With 4 bases clipped from V and 1 base from J, the junction kept 5 bases outside the gene matches. The chain's CDR3 is CASSGPDRGSNQPQHF. As DNA, the CDR3 is TGTGCCAGCAGTGGCCCGGACAGGGGCAGCAATCAGCCCCAGCATTTT.

This clonotype was picked up many times. This beta chain is a stray sequence in a library constructed for alpha chains; its clone size is not meaningful. CDR3 DNA sequence: TGTGCCAGCAGCCCCGGACTTCCCCCGAACACCGGGGAGCTGTTTTTT. This codes for CASSPGLPPNTGELFF. The chain employs TRBV11-3 and TRBJ2-2; TRBD2 is a possible D gene (5 bases). The CDR3 totals 16 residues. Germline-derived CDR1 and CDR2 are SGHNT and YENEEA. Between the trimmed V and J ends, which lost 5 bases and 0 bases, there was a span of 13 bases.

This clonotype was observed at least ten times. Since the library was made to target alpha chains, this beta chain is a stray read and its abundance is not meaningful. The chain combines TRBV5-1 with TRBJ2-5, with unresolved D. This CDR3 has 15 amino acids. Trimming removed 1 base from V and 7 bases from J, with 17 bases in between. Germline CDR1 and CDR2: SGHRS and YFSETQ. The chain's CDR3 is CASSLRESGAATQYF. As DNA, the CDR3 is TGCGCCAGCAGCTTGAGGGAATCGGGCGCAGCGACCCAGTACTTC. Together with reference TRBV5-1 and TRBJ2-5, the CDR3 gives the full variable domain: KAGVTQTPRYLIKTRGQQVTLSCSPISGHRSVSWYQQTPGQGLQFLFEYFSETQRNKGNFPGRFSGRQFSNSRSEMNVSTLELGDSALYLCASSLRESGAATQYFGPGTRLLVL.

In this sample, this clonotype turned up many times. Because the library targeted alpha chains, this beta chain is an off-target read whose size means little. The rearrangement joins TRBV30 to TRBJ2-2; 7 bases line up with TRBD2. Germline CDR1 GTSNPN, CDR2 SVGIG (reference sequence). CDR3 size: 14 residues. The V segment lost 4 bases and the J segment 6 bases; nucleotides outside the gene matches: 8. CDR3 amino acids: CAWTVASGAGELFF. CDR3 DNA: TGTGCCTGGACCGTAGCCAGCGGGGCCGGGGAGCTGTTTTTT.

This clonotype was picked up a small number of times. As an off-target read in a library built for alpha chains, this beta chain has a frequency of little significance. The rearrangement uses TRBV30 and TRBJ2-7, with 8 bases that match TRBD1. The CDR3 has 13 residues. The germline gives CDR1 GTSNPN, CDR2 SVGIG (reference sequence). Trimming took 2 bases from V and 3 from J; bases not matched to a gene: 3. CDR3 nucleotides: TGTGCCTGGAGTCGAGACAGGGGCTACGAGCAGTACTTC. Translation gives CAWSRDRGYEQYF.

This clonotype was counted at least ten times. This beta chain was picked up by a library intended for alpha chains and is off target, so its count carries little meaning. The chain carries TRBV2 and TRBJ2-2; D is uncertain. The germline CDR1 and CDR2 sequences are SNHLY and FYNNEI. CDR3 size: 13 residues. Trimming cost V 3 bases and J 4 bases, with 6 bases left between them. CDR3 in amino acids: CASSDLITGELFF. The CDR3 nucleotides read TGTGCCAGCAGTGATCTGATCACCGGGGAGCTGTTTTTT. The full variable domain, rest sourced from reference TRBV2 and TRBJ2-2, is EPEVTQTPSHQVTQMGQEVILRCVPISNHLYFYWYRQILGQKVEFLVSFYNNEISEKSEIFDDQFSVERPDGSNFTLKIRSTKLEDSAMYFCASSDLITGELFFGEGSRLTVL.

This clonotype occurred many times. This beta chain slipped into a library made for alpha chains as a stray read, so its size is not meaningful. This chain links TRBV28 with TRBJ1-2; D perhaps matches TRBD1 (6 bases). The ends were cut back, 6 bases at V and 0 bases at J, with 14 bases in the middle. Germline V gene lookup returns CDR1 MDHEN and CDR2 SYDVKM. The CDR3 is made up of 15 amino acids. The CDR3 loop is CASRWGADPNYGYTF. In DNA, the CDR3 is TGTGCCAGCAGGTGGGGGGCAGACCCTAACTATGGCTACACCTTC.

Worth noting for this clonotype: This beta chain is off target for a library built for alpha chains, so its abundance means little. This chain joins TRBV20-1 and TRBJ1-5; 7 nucleotides agree with TRBD1. The V segment lost 6 bases and the J segment 1 base; nucleotides outside the gene matches: 6. Germline lookup yields CDR1 DFQATT and CDR2 SNEGSKA (reference sequence). CDR3 size: 14 residues. This CDR3 is CSADREGSNQPQHF. CDR3 nucleotides: TGCAGTGCAGACAGGGAGGGAAGCAATCAGCCCCAGCATTTT.

There are a few counts of this clonotype. Within a library made for alpha chains, this beta chain is off target, and its count is uninformative. The chain joins TRBV11-2 to TRBJ2-7; D perhaps matches TRBD1 (5 bases). The CDR3 has 16 amino acids. Germline V gives CDR1 SGHAT, CDR2 FQNNGV. V lost 0 bases, J lost 3 bases, and 15 bases lay in between. The CDR3 DNA sequence: TGTGCCAGCAGCTTAGATGGGGCTATTGGCGGCTACGAGCAGTACTTC. As protein: CASSLDGAIGGYEQYF. Variable domain in full (rest from reference TRBV11-2 and TRBJ2-7): EAGVAQSPRYKIIEKRQSVAFWCNPISGHATLYWYQQILGQGPKLLIQFQNNGVVDDSQLPKDRFSAERLKGVDSTLKIQPAKLEDSAVYLCASSLDGAIGGYEQYFGPGTRLTVT.

This clonotype was counted many times. This beta chain is a stray read from a library made for alpha chains; its abundance is not meaningful. The chain uses TRBV5-6 and TRBJ1-5, with D unclear. Trimming pared 5 bases from V and 6 bases from J, leaving 18 bases between. CDR3 length: 15 amino acids. Per the germline V gene, CDR1 is SGHDT and CDR2 is YYEEEE. The CDR3 is CASSNGGPRPQPQHF. The CDR3 nucleotides are TGTGCCAGCAGTAACGGCGGACCCAGGCCTCAGCCCCAGCATTTT. Full variable domain (missing parts from reference TRBV5-6 and TRBJ1-5): DAGVTQSPTHLIKTRGQQVTLRCSPKSGHDTVSWYQQALGQGPQFIFQYYEEEERQRGNFPDRFSGHQFPNYSSELNVNALLLGDSALYLCASSNGGPRPQPQHFGDGTRLSIL.

This clonotype showed up just a few times. This beta chain was picked up by a library intended for alpha chains and is off target, so its count carries little meaning. The chain joins TRBV7-3 to TRBJ2-1; D remains unclear. The CDR3 has 12 residues. Per the germline V gene, CDR1 is SGHTA and CDR2 is FQGTGA. Trimming cost V 5 bases and J 10 bases, with 12 bases left between them. The CDR3 protein is CASSRNSGEQFF. DNA of the CDR3: TGTGCCAGCAGCCGCAATTCTGGGGAGCAGTTCTTC. The whole variable domain, filled in from reference TRBV7-3 and TRBJ2-1, reads GAGVSQTPSNKVTEKGKYVELRCDPISGHTALYWYRQSLGQGPEFLIYFQGTGAADDSGLPNDRFFAVRPEGSVSTLKIQRTERGDSAVYLCASSRNSGEQFFGPGTRLTVL.

Ten or more counts support this clonotype. This beta chain is an off-target read within a library intended for alpha chains, so its frequency means little. V and J are TRBV20-1 and TRBJ2-3; D possibly corresponds to TRBD1 (6 bases). Trimming cost V 3 bases and J 1 base, with 8 bases left between them. Germline V gene data show CDR1 as DFQATT and CDR2 as SNEGSKA (reference sequence). This CDR3 contains 13 residues. CDR3 region: CSASNRGTDTQYF. CDR3 in DNA: TGCAGTGCTAGTAACAGGGGCACAGATACGCAGTATTTT.

In its sample, this clonotype was seen many times. This beta chain slipped into a library made for alpha chains as a stray read, so its size is not meaningful. The CDR3 here is CASSLATGKNSPLHF. DNA for the CDR3: TGCGCCAGCAGCTTGGCGACAGGGAAGAATTCACCCCTCCACTTT. The rearrangement links TRBV5-1 to TRBJ1-6; 7 bases agree with TRBD1. Germline-derived CDR1 and CDR2 are SGHRS and YFSETQ. Trimming cost V 0 bases and J 7 bases; bases outside gene matches: 4. The CDR3 totals 15 residues.

On this clonotype itself: Because the library targeted alpha chains, this beta chain is an off-target read whose size means little. The V gene is TRBV20-1, the J gene TRBJ2-1; weak D call: TRBD2 (6 bases). This CDR3 region has 14 residues. V lost 0 bases and J lost 8, with 14 bases in between. Germline lookup yields CDR1 DFQATT and CDR2 SNEGSKA (reference sequence). CDR3 loop: CSARDNRGRHEQFF. Here the CDR3 DNA reads TGCAGTGCTAGAGATAATCGAGGGAGGCATGAGCAGTTCTTC.

Of note for this clonotype: The library was designed around alpha chains, so this beta chain is a stray read whose abundance carries little weight. This rearrangement joins TRBV20-1 to TRBJ1-5; D call uncertain. Germline values: CDR1 DFQATT, CDR2 SNEGSKA (reference sequence). V was shortened by 0 bases and J by 4 bases, with 4 bases between the two germline ends. CDR3 length: 12 amino acids. The CDR3 nucleotides are TGCAGTGCTAGAGATCCTAATCAGCCCCAGCATTTT. Translated: CSARDPNQPQHF.

This clonotype was counted many times. Since it is a stray read in a library aimed at alpha chains, this beta chain has a size that is not meaningful. In DNA, the CDR3 is TGTGCCAGCTCCAGGCGTCTGGAAGGGGAGCAGTACTTC. As protein: CASSRRLEGEQYF. The rearrangement joins TRBV19 to TRBJ2-7; D remains ambiguous. Germline loops: CDR1 LNHDA, CDR2 SQIVND (reference sequence). V was shortened by 9 bases and J by 7 bases, with 19 bases between the two germline ends. The CDR3 sequence is 13 residues long.

This clonotype has a handful of counts. The library was built for alpha chains, so this beta chain is an off-target read and its size means little. The chain links TRBV4-2 to TRBJ1-6; perhaps TRBD1 as D (6 bases). The CDR3 extends over 16 amino acids. V lost 4 bases and J lost 7, with 17 bases in between. In germline, CDR1 is LGHNA, CDR2 YNFKEQ. The CDR3 DNA follows: TGTGCCAGCAGCCCTGGGACATCCTCGATCAATTCACCCCTCCACTTT. Its protein is CASSPGTSSINSPLHF.

This clonotype was counted ten times or more. This beta chain is off target for a library built for alpha chains, so its abundance means little. The chain uses TRBV27 and TRBJ1-5; TRBD1 might be the D (6 bases). From germline, CDR1 is MNHEY and CDR2 SMNVEV (reference sequence). This CDR3 contains 14 residues. V lost 3 bases to trimming and J lost 2 bases, with 8 bases between them. Written as DNA, the CDR3 is TGTGCCAGCAGTTTGGGGGCTCGCAATCAGCCCCAGCATTTT. It encodes CASSLGARNQPQHF.

This clonotype was observed at least ten times. This beta chain slipped into a library made for alpha chains as a stray read, so its size is not meaningful. The CDR3 bases are TGTGCCAGCAGCATCCAGGGGACCGGGGAGCTGTTTTTT. This gives the protein CASSIQGTGELFF. The rearrangement joins TRBV6-5 to TRBJ2-2; tentative D call: TRBD1 (6 bases). The CDR3 runs to 13 residues. Trimming took 6 bases from V and 5 from J, leaving 10 bases between them. Germline-derived CDR1 and CDR2 are MNHEY and SVGAGI.

This clonotype came up many times. This beta chain lies outside the target of a library built for alpha chains; its clone size means little. The chain recombines TRBV20-1 with TRBJ2-5; no firm D call. V was shortened by 2 bases and J by 2 bases, with 6 bases between the two germline ends. Germline assignment: CDR1 DFQATT and CDR2 SNEGSKA (reference sequence). CDR3 length equals 12 residues. CDR3 nucleotides: TGCAGTGCTAGATCTGGGCAAGAGACCCAGTACTTC. This sequence encodes CSARSGQETQYF.

This clonotype was recorded at least ten times. This beta chain slipped into a library made for alpha chains as a stray read, so its size is not meaningful. The DNA for the CDR3 is TGCGCCAGCAGCTTGACGGACAGGTCTAACAATGAGCAGTTCTTC. Its protein is CASSLTDRSNNEQFF. The gene calls are TRBV5-1 and TRBJ2-1, with TRBD1 matching over 7 bases. Losses at the gene ends were 1 base for V and 5 bases for J; bases not matched to a gene: 6. Germline CDR1 is SGHRS and CDR2 is YFSETQ. This CDR3 has 15 residues. Full variable domain (missing parts from reference TRBV5-1 and TRBJ2-1): KAGVTQTPRYLIKTRGQQVTLSCSPISGHRSVSWYQQTPGQGLQFLFEYFSETQRNKGNFPGRFSGRQFSNSRSEMNVSTLELGDSALYLCASSLTDRSNNEQFFGPGTRLTVL.

Points on this clonotype: This beta chain came through as a stray read in a library set up for alpha chains, and its size says little. V gene TRBV30 combines with J gene TRBJ1-1, with a possible D match to TRBD1 (6 bases). Germline V gene data show CDR1 as GTSNPN and CDR2 as SVGIG (reference sequence). The V end was cut by 8 bases, the J end by 2 bases, with 15 bases between. The CDR3 spans 13 residues. The CDR3: CAACGQPNTEAFF. The CDR3 bases are TGTGCCGCATGCGGACAGCCCAACACTGAAGCTTTCTTT.

This clonotype has more than one count but fewer than ten. This beta chain represents an off-target read in a library built for alpha chains; its size is of limited meaning. The chain has TRBV7-2 and TRBJ2-1; 9 bases align to TRBD2. The CDR3 is made up of 16 amino acids. From germline, CDR1 is SGHTA and CDR2 FQGNSA. The trim removed 2 bases at V and 2 bases at J, leaving 4 bases unmatched. Here the CDR3 reads CASSLYSGGTYNEQFF. The CDR3 bases are TGTGCCAGCAGCTTATATAGCGGGGGCACCTACAATGAGCAGTTCTTC.